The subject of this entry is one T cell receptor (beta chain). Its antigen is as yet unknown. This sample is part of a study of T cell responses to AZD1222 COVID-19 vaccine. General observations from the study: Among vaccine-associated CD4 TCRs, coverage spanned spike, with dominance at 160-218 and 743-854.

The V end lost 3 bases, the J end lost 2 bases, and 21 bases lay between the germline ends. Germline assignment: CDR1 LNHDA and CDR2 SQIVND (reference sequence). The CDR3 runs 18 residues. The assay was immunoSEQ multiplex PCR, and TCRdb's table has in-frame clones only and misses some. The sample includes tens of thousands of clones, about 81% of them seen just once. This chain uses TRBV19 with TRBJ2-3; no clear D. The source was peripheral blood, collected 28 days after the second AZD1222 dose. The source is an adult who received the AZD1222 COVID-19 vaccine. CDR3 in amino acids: CASSIIVFALGDTDTQYF. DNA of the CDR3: TGTGCCAGTAGTATTATCGTGTTCGCACTTGGAGACACAGATACGCAGTATTTT. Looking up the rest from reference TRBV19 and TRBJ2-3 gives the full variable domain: DGGITQSPKYLFRKEGQNVTLSCEQNLNHDAMYWYRQDPGQGLRLIYYSQIVNDFQKGDIAEGYSVSREKKESFPLTVTSAQKNPTAFYLCASSIIVFALGDTDTQYFGPGTRLTVL.